These 22 T cell receptor beta chains were sequenced from one sample in a study of radiation and T cells in renal cell carcinoma. Clones were read by immunoSEQ multiplex PCR, and TCRdb kept only the in-frame ones, dropping some. This sample yields approximately 49,000 clones, of which about 80% are seen a single time; 29% belongs to the top ten. Time point in this sample: blood 2 weeks post-SBRT. Treatment reported: 15 Gy SBRT to primary tumor, nephrectomy 4 weeks later. Sequenced material: blood, taken from a patient whose treatment included radiotherapy and nephrectomy. The receptors were sampled from a woman between 65 and 79 years old with renal cell carcinoma.

J is TRBJ2-7 and V is TRBV7-9; 10 bases are a match to TRBD1. Trimming removed 4 bases from V and 5 bases from J; junction bases left unmatched: 8. This CDR3 has 15 residues. In germline, CDR1 is SEHNR, CDR2 FQNEAQ (reference sequence). This CDR3 reads CASSSVGTGAHEQYF. The CDR3 bases are TGTGCCAGCAGCTCGGTGGGGACAGGGGCCCACGAGCAGTACTTC.

This clone appeared a single time. This chain joins TRBV7-3 and TRBJ2-2; 7 nucleotides align to TRBD1. The junction had 9 bases not matched to a gene; V was cut back by 6 bases and J by 2 bases. CDR1 and CDR2 from the germline V gene are SGHTA and FQGTGA. CDR3 length: 16 residues. The CDR3 DNA is TGTGCCAGCAGTCCCACCGGGACAGCCAACACCGGGGAGCTGTTTTTT. This translates into CASSPTGTANTGELFF. The full variable domain, its missing parts supplied by reference TRBV7-3 and TRBJ2-2, is GAGVSQTPSNKVTEKGKYVELRCDPISGHTALYWYRQSLGQGPEFLIYFQGTGAADDSGLPNDRFFAVRPEGSVSTLKIQRTERGDSAVYLCASSPTGTANTGELFFGEGSRLTVL.

As to this clone: The junction differs from germline at one of its ends, possibly a read error. The CDR3 sequence: CASREGGYGQPQHF. The CDR3 DNA sequence: TGTGCCAGCAGAGAAGGGGGATATGGTCAGCCCCAGCATTTT. V is TRBV6-1 and J is TRBJ1-5, with a weak D call TRBD1 (6 bases). CDR1 MNHNS and CDR2 SASEGT come from the germline V gene. This CDR3 region has 14 residues.

The chain has TRBV6-1 and TRBJ1-6; D not certain. The CDR3 covers 15 residues. The germline gives CDR1 MNHNS, CDR2 SASEGT. V lost 0 bases and J 6 bases, leaving 9 bases between the germline ends. CDR3 sequence reads: CASSEAPESNSPLHF. CDR3 bases: TGTGCCAGCAGTGAAGCGCCCGAGTCTAATTCACCCCTCCACTTT.

The rearrangement joins TRBV5-1 to TRBJ1-1; D call uncertain. The CDR3 consists of 15 residues. Germline CDR1 and CDR2: SGHRS and YFSETQ. V gave up 0 bases and J gave up 0 bases, with 9 bases separating them. CDR3 in amino acids: CASSLVPVMNTEAFF. As DNA, the CDR3 is TGCGCCAGCAGCTTGGTTCCCGTTATGAACACTGAAGCTTTCTTT.

The chain couples TRBV15 to TRBJ2-5, with 11 bases matching TRBD2. Germline-derived CDR1 and CDR2 are LNHNV and YYDKDF (reference sequence). CDR3 size: 15 residues. Trimming cost V 2 bases and J 3 bases; bases outside gene matches: 2. The CDR3 DNA reads TGTGCCACCAGCAGACTACTAGCGGGAGAAGAGACCCAGTACTTC. It specifies CATSRLLAGEETQYF.

The V and J genes are TRBV19 and TRBJ2-1; 15 bases map to TRBD2. Per the germline V gene, CDR1 is LNHDA and CDR2 is SQIVND (reference sequence). J gave up 8 bases and V 4 bases, and 9 bases lay outside the gene matches. The length of the CDR3 is 17 residues. Written as DNA, the CDR3 is TGTGCCAGTAGTAGTGGCTTGGGACTAGCGGGAGGCTATGAGCAGTTCTTC. It translates to CASSSGLGLAGGYEQFF.

This clone occurred once. The chain combines TRBV2 with TRBJ2-4; the D is unclear. Germline CDR1 SNHLY, CDR2 FYNNEI. V shed 4 bases and J shed 1 base, with 11 bases lying between them. The CDR3 spans 15 residues. The CDR3 region is CASSVGLSAKNIQYF. The CDR3 DNA is TGTGCCAGCAGTGTGGGGTTATCGGCCAAAAACATTCAGTACTTC.

This chain uses TRBV19 with TRBJ1-4; 7 bases agree with TRBD1. Germline values: CDR1 LNHDA, CDR2 SQIVND (reference sequence). The CDR3 has 15 amino acids. V dropped 4 bases and J dropped 1; count of bases not matched to a gene: 3. Here the CDR3 reads CASSTRQGTNEKLFF. As DNA, the CDR3 is TGTGCCAGTAGTACAAGACAGGGAACTAATGAAAAACTGTTTTTT.

This clone showed up just a few times. J is TRBJ1-2 and V is TRBV19; TRBD1 matches at 9 bases. Losses at the gene ends were 7 bases for V and 7 bases for J; bases not matched to a gene: 7. The CDR3 covers 13 residues. Per the germline V gene, CDR1 is LNHDA and CDR2 is SQIVND (reference sequence). CDR3 in amino acids: CASNPGTGSGYTF. CDR3 nucleotide sequence: TGTGCCAGTAACCCCGGGACAGGGTCTGGCTACACCTTC.

This clone was counted only a few times. V is TRBV19 and J is TRBJ2-7; 10 positions agree with TRBD1. Trimming took 6 bases from V and 5 from J; bases not matched to a gene: 7. This CDR3 is built from 14 residues. CDR1 is LNHDA and CDR2 is SQIVND in the germline V gene (reference sequence). The CDR3 loop reads CASSRAGQGNEQYF. CDR3 bases: TGTGCCAGTAGCCGCGCGGGACAGGGGAACGAGCAGTACTTC.

This chain connects TRBV10-1 to TRBJ2-7; D perhaps matches TRBD1 (5 bases). The ends were cut back, 6 bases at V and 9 bases at J, with 12 bases in the middle. CDR1 WNHNN and CDR2 SYGVQD come from the germline V gene (reference sequence). This CDR3 comprises 11 residues. The CDR3: CASSQTGPQYF. Written as DNA, the CDR3 is TGCGCCAGCAGCCAAACAGGTCCGCAGTACTTC.

The V and J genes are TRBV5-1 and TRBJ1-3, with unresolved D. The germline V gene encodes CDR1 SGHRS and CDR2 YFSETQ. The CDR3 is 16 residues long. V was cut by 0 bases and J by 0 bases, with 10 bases left in between. The CDR3 region is CASSLDFRPSGNTIYF. In DNA form, the CDR3 reads TGCGCCAGCAGCTTGGATTTCCGACCCTCTGGAAACACCATATATTTT.

This sequence joins TRBV6-6 and TRBJ2-7, with unresolved D. CDR1 and CDR2 (germline): MNHNY, SVGAGI (reference sequence). V lost 0 bases and J 3 bases, leaving 9 bases between the germline ends. This CDR3 spans 14 amino acids. CDR3 amino acids: CASSYSAGDYEQYF. The CDR3 coding sequence is TGTGCCAGCAGTTACTCGGCAGGCGACTACGAGCAGTACTTC.

This clone was counted only a few times. The CDR3 sequence is CASSLVGRDSGNTIYF. The CDR3 nucleotides read TGTGCCAGCAGCTTAGTCGGCAGGGACTCTGGAAACACCATATATTTT. The chain links TRBV7-6 to TRBJ1-3; possible D gene TRBD1, 5 bases. The CDR3 extends over 16 amino acids. Trimming pared 1 base from V and 0 bases from J, leaving 10 bases between. Germline V gene sequence: CDR1 SGHVS, CDR2 FNYEAQ.

The chain employs TRBV5-1 and TRBJ1-5; a possible D gene is TRBD1 (5 bases). The CDR3 runs to 15 residues. CDR1 is SGHRS and CDR2 is YFSETQ in the germline V gene. Trimming pared 2 bases from V and 4 bases from J, leaving 13 bases between. Here the CDR3 DNA reads TGCGCCAGCAGCTTTTCCGGGACGGAGAATCAGCCCCAGCATTTT. It encodes CASSFSGTENQPQHF.

The CDR3 bases are TGTGCCATCAGAACGAATTCGAACACTGAAGCTTTCTTT. It yields the protein CAIRTNSNTEAFF. V and J are TRBV10-3 and TRBJ1-1; no definite D call. CDR1 and CDR2 (germline): ENHRY, SYGVKD. Trimming removed 6 bases from V and 1 base from J, with 9 bases in between. This CDR3 comprises 13 residues.

V gene TRBV19 combines with J gene TRBJ2-2, with 10 nucleotides matching TRBD2. This CDR3 has 15 amino acids. CDR1 is LNHDA, CDR2 SQIVND, per germline (reference sequence). The ends lost 7 bases at V and 4 bases at J; junction bases unmatched: 6. The CDR3 coding sequence is TGTGCCAGTACCCCTAGCGGGAGTACCACCGGGGAGCTGTTTTTT. Translating gives CASTPSGSTTGELFF. Full variable domain (outside the CDR3, taken from reference TRBV19 and TRBJ2-2): DGGITQSPKYLFRKEGQNVTLSCEQNLNHDAMYWYRQDPGQGLRLIYYSQIVNDFQKGDIAEGYSVSREKKESFPLTVTSAQKNPTAFYLCASTPSGSTTGELFFGEGSRLTVL.

This clone was detected only a few times. The chain uses TRBV30 and TRBJ2-1; no firm D call. The V end was cut by 0 bases, the J end by 7 bases, with 1 base between. The length of the CDR3 is 10 residues. Per germline, CDR1 GTSNPN and CDR2 SVGIG (reference sequence). DNA for the CDR3: TGTGCCTGGAGTGTTAATGAGCAGTTCTTC. It yields the protein CAWSVNEQFF.

This chain joins TRBV15 and TRBJ2-2; no definite D call. The V end was cut by 4 bases, the J end by 3 bases, with 12 bases between. Germline lookup yields CDR1 LNHNV and CDR2 YYDKDF (reference sequence). The CDR3 totals 15 residues. Written as DNA, the CDR3 is TGTGCCACCAGCACTGGGCAGGTAGACACCGGGGAGCTGTTTTTT. Its translation is CATSTGQVDTGELFF. Based on the CDR3 plus reference TRBV15 and TRBJ2-2, the full variable domain is DAMVIQNPRYQVTQFGKPVTLSCSQTLNHNVMYWYQQKSSQAPKLLFHYYDKDFNNEADTPDNFQSRRPNTSFCFLDIRSPGLGDTAMYLCATSTGQVDTGELFFGEGSRLTVL.

The J gene is TRBJ1-5, the V gene TRBV19; the D gene is possibly TRBD1 (5 bases). The CDR3 is made up of 14 amino acids. Germline lookup yields CDR1 LNHDA and CDR2 SQIVND (reference sequence). V was shortened by 10 bases and J by 2 bases, with 15 bases between the two germline ends. The CDR3 sequence is CATSGRGGNQPQHF. The DNA of the CDR3 is TGTGCCACTTCGGGGCGTGGAGGCAATCAGCCCCAGCATTTT.

The genes are TRBV5-1 and TRBJ2-5; a possible D gene is TRBD2 (6 bases). The CDR3 loop spans 18 amino acids. The germline gives CDR1 SGHRS, CDR2 YFSETQ. V lost 0 bases, J lost 0 bases, and 18 bases lay in between. This CDR3 reads CASSLAGGGGSYQETQYF. In nucleotides, the CDR3 is TGCGCCAGCAGCTTGGCCGGGGGTGGCGGATCGTACCAAGAGACCCAGTACTTC.